The sequence of this TCR beta chain was determined in a study of response to subunit inactivated influenza vaccine. Points from the study as a whole: Seasonal influenza vaccination, on each occasion, was suggested by the authors to recruit few new T cells.

About this clonotype: Its antigen is unknown.

From the RT-PCR reads, TCRdb called clonotypes with MiXCR, one entry per CDR3 protein. The top ten hold 5.5% to 8% of the sample, which has roughly 700,000 distinct CDR3 sequences, approximately 15% seen once. The CDR3 length is 14 residues. Germline values: CDR1 DFQATT, CDR2 SNEGSKA (reference sequence). Between the trimmed V and J ends, which lost 6 bases and 12 bases, there was a span of 24 bases. The specimen was PBMCs from blood, collected 14 to 15 days before vaccination. The chain links TRBV20-1 to TRBJ2-1; D call uncertain. This TCR was sampled from a man aged 50 to 60 who received an inactivated influenza vaccine. The CDR3: CSATTTRRLHGQFF. Written as DNA, the CDR3 is TGCAGTGCAACGACGACGCGGCGGCTTCATGGGCAGTTCTTC.